The T cell receptor (beta chain) described here comes from a study of cytomegalovirus exposure and HLA in healthy donors (dated by TCRdb to about 2017). Notes on the research overall: A later analysis indicated that the 120 or so validation repertoires were generated on the platform also employed for the approximately 670 repertoires of the first cohort. To predict cytomegalovirus infection status, the study brought together high-throughput TCR immunosequencing, statistical association of individual TCRs with disease status, and machine learning. The study aimed to test whether signatures of past pathogen exposure could be identified by cataloging public T cell receptors. Besides the first cohort of 500 to 700 subjects, a separate validation cohort made up of roughly 120 different subjects was used. Study-wide findings and limitations: In both the original and validation cohorts, the classifier was reported to diagnose cytomegalovirus status with high specificity and sensitivity. In vitro tests confirmed that three of the cytomegalovirus-associated TCR beta chains recognize cytomegalovirus antigens. Across donors, most TCR sequences were observed very rarely, whereas some public TCRs were present in many individuals. A later analysis lacked HLA typing for the validation cohort, so it scored co-occurrence in that cohort across all 120 repertoires. According to the authors, the approach could potentially be generalized to other disease states and immunological phenotypes. In a later analysis, TCRs clustered in the first cohort were found to also tend to co-occur in the approximately 120 validation repertoires, with about 94% of cluster scores above 0. The study listed 150 to 200 TCR beta chains as associated with cytomegalovirus.

Trimming costs V 3 bases and J 3 bases, and their ends lie 8 bases apart. Looking up the germline V gene yields CDR1 MDHEN and CDR2 SYDVKM. The CDR3, from cysteine to phenylalanine, totals 13 residues. This entry keeps only the CDR3 DNA: 39 bases, framed from base 1. With respect to this clone: The antigen this receptor binds is unknown. No per-base quality is available; no much larger clone lies one base away.

To prepare the library, the immunoSEQ multiplex PCR assay was applied. On the study's bioinformatics: A statistical classification framework was built to diagnose cytomegalovirus status from the catalog of TCR beta chain sequences. Sourced from immuneACCESS, this table was stored by TCRdb with only in-frame sequences that have V and J called. A share of the clones is absent; for the studies checked, an unresolved V gene accounts for under half, and the remainder has no known explanation. The V and J calls and clone size come from that table; D and trimming were worked out from the DNA. This sample has 200,000 to 300,000 clones in its table, and around 90% of those were observed once. Jointly, the top ten make up approximately 3.1% of the sample. Donors formed part of the validation cohort, which comprised 95 to 150 subjects and was distinct from the first cohort of several hundred subjects.

The sequence was collected from a woman aged 30 to 39 in good health and CMV-seronegative. Recombination joined TRBV28 with TRBJ1-1, with an unclear D gene assignment. Sequencing was done on a sample of PBMCs. The CDR3 has the sequence CASSFLGDTEAFF. At the DNA level, the sequence is TGTGCCAGCAGTTTTCTGGGAGACACTGAAGCTTTCTTT.